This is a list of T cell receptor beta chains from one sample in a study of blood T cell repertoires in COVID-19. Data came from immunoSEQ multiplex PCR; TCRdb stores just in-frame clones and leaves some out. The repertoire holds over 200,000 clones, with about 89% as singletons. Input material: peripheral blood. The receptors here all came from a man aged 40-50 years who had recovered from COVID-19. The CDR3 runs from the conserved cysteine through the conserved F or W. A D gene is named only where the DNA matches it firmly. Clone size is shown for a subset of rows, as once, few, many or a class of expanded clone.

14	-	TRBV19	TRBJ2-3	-	TGTGCCAGTAGTATTGTTAGCCTCACAGATACGCAGTATTTT	CASSIVSLTDTQYF
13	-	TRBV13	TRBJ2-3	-	TGTGCCAGCAGCTCTCCAGGCACAGATACGCAGTATTTT	CASSSPGTDTQYF
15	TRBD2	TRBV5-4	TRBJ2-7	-	TGTGCCAGCAGCCCCCTGGTAGCGGGAGGCTACGAGCAGTACTTC	CASSPLVAGGYEQYF
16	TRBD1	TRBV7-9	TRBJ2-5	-	TGTGCCAGCAGGCCCCTGGGACAGGGTGGGCAAGAGACCCAGTACTTC	CASRPLGQGGQETQYF
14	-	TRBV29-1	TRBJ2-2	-	TGCAGCGTTAAATCAAACATGAACACCGGGGAGCTGTTTTTT	CSVKSNMNTGELFF
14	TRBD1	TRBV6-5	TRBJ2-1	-	TGTGCCAGCCGGGGGACAGGGATCTACAATGAGCAGTTCTTC	CASRGTGIYNEQFF
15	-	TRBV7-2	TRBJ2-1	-	TGTGCCAGCACCGCCCGGGGGGCGGCCTACAATGAGCAGTTCTTC	CASTARGAAYNEQFF
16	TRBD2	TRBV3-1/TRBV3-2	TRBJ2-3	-	TGTGCCAGCAGCCAAGTACTAGCGGGGGGCACAGATACGCAGTATTTT	CASSQVLAGGTDTQYF
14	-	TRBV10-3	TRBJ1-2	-	TGTGCCATCAGTGGAAATCAGGGGAACTATGGCTACACCTTC	CAISGNQGNYGYTF
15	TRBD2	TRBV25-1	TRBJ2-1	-	TGTGCCAGCAGTACCCCTAGCGGGAGGGCCGATGAGCAGTTCTTC	CASSTPSGRADEQFF
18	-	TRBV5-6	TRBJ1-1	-	TGTGCCAGCAGCTTGTATATGCCAACTCCCAAAACGAACACTGAAGCTTTCTTT	CASSLYMPTPKTNTEAFF
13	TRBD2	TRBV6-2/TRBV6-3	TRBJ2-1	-	TGTGCCAGCAGTTTCGGACTAGCCAGAGAGCAGTTCTTC	CASSFGLAREQFF
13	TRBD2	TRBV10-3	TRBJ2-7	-	TGTGCCATCACCCCGCGGGGGGACGGGGAGCAGTACTTC	CAITPRGDGEQYF
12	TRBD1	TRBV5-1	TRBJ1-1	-	TGCGCCAGCAGGCGGACAGGGACTGAAGCTTTCTTT	CASRRTGTEAFF
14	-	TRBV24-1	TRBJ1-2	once	TGTGCCACCTCGCTCGGTCAGGGGAACTATGGCTACACCTTC	CATSLGQGNYGYTF
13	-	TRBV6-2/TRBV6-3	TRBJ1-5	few	TGTGCCAGCAGTCCCTTCGGCAATCAGCCCCAGCATTTT	CASSPFGNQPQHF
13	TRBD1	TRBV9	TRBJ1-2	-	TGTGCCAGCAGCGTGGGACAGGCGTATGGCTACACCTTC	CASSVGQAYGYTF
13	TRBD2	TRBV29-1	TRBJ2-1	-	TGCAGCGTCCGACTAGCGCCCCAGGGAGAGCAGTTCTTC	CSVRLAPQGEQFF
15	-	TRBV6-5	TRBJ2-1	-	TGTGCCAGCAGTTACCGCGCCCGGGGGGCCGTTGAGCAGTTCTTC	CASSYRARGAVEQFF
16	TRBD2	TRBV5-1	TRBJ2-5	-	TGCGCCAGCAGCTTGGAGGCCAGCGGGAGTAAAGAGACCCAGTACTTC	CASSLEASGSKETQYF
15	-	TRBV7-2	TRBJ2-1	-	TGTGCCAGCAGCCTTGATGGGGGCCTGTTGAATGAGCAGTTCTTC	CASSLDGGLLNEQFF
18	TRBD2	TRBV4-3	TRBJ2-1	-	TGCGCCAGCAGCCGAGCAGGACTAGCGGGGGGTAGGGGGTTTGTTCAGTTCTTC	CASSRAGLAGGRGFVQFF
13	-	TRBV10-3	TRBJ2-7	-	TGTGCCATCAGTGAGCCCCCCGGGGTCGAGCAGTACTTC	CAISEPPGVEQYF
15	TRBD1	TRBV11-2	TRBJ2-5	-	TGTGCCAGCAGCTTAGGGGACAGGGTACAAGAGACCCAGTACTTC	CASSLGDRVQETQYF
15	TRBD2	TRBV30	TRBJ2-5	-	TGTGCCTGGAGTTTAACTAGCGGGAGCGGTGAGACCCAGTACTTC	CAWSLTSGSGETQYF
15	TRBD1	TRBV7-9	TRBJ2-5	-	TGTGCCAGCAGCTTGGGACAGGCCCTCGTGGAGACCCAGTACTTC	CASSLGQALVETQYF
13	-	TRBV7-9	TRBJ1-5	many	TGTGCCAGCAGCTTATTACAGAATCAGCCCCAGCATTTT	CASSLLQNQPQHF
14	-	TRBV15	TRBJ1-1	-	TGTGCCACCAGCCACAGGAGGGTTGGCACTGAAGCTTTCTTT	CATSHRRVGTEAFF
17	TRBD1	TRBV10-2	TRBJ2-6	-	TGCGCCAGCAGCGGATACAGGGGCAGCTCTGGGGCCAACGTCCTGACTTTC	CASSGYRGSSGANVLTF
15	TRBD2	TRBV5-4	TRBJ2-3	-	TGTGCCAGCAGCTTCTCGGTAGCGGGAGAAGATACGCAGTATTTT	CASSFSVAGEDTQYF
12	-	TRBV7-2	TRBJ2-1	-	TGTGCCAGCAGCTATGTTAGTGGTGAGCAGTTCTTC	CASSYVSGEQFF
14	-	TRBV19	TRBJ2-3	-	TGTGCCAGTAGTATGCGACAGGTAACAGATACGCAGTATTTT	CASSMRQVTDTQYF
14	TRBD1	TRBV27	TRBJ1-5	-	TGTGCCATCAAGACAGGGAGACACAATCAGCCCCAGCATTTT	CAIKTGRHNQPQHF
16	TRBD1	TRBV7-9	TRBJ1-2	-	TGTGCCAGCAGCAGTGGGACAGGGGGCGCCTGGGATGGCTACACCTTC	CASSSGTGGAWDGYTF
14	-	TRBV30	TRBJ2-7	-	TGTGCCTGGAAGGGACACCTAAGCTCCTACGAGCAGTACTTC	CAWKGHLSSYEQYF
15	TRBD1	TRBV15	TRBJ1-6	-	TGTGCCACCAGCAGAGACGGACAGGGTGATTCACCCCTCCACTTT	CATSRDGQGDSPLHF
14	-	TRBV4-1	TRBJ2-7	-	TGCGCCAGCAGCCACCCGCAATCTTCACGGGAGCAGTACTTC	CASSHPQSSREQYF
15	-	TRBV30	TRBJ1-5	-	TGTGCCTGGAGTGAACTTGGCAGGGGCACTCAGCCCCAGCATTTT	CAWSELGRGTQPQHF
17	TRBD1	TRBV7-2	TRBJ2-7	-	TGTGCCAGCAGCTTAGTTCCCGGGGGACAGGGGTTTTACGAGCAGTACTTC	CASSLVPGGQGFYEQYF
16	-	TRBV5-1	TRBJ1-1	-	TGCGCCAGCAGCGCGGCACGATCGAACATGAACACTGAAGCTTTCTTT	CASSAARSNMNTEAFF
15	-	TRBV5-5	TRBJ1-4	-	TGTGCCAGCAGCGTATTCGGACAGTATAATGAAAAACTGTTTTTT	CASSVFGQYNEKLFF
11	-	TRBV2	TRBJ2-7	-	TGTGCCAGCAGTGACAATTACGAGCAGTACTTC	CASSDNYEQYF
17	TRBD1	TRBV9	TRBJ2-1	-	TGTGCCAGCAGCGCTAACCCCGGGACAGGCTCCTACAATGAGCAGTTCTTC	CASSANPGTGSYNEQFF
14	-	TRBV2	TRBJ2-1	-	TGTGCCAGCGTGGGGGGTACGGTTAACAATGAGCAGTTCTTC	CASVGGTVNNEQFF
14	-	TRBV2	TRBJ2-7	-	TGTGCCAGCAGTGAAGCGTGGGGCGCCCACGAGCAGTACTTC	CASSEAWGAHEQYF
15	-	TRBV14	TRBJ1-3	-	TGTGCCAGCAGCCAAGTACAGAACTCTGGAAACACCATATATTTT	CASSQVQNSGNTIYF
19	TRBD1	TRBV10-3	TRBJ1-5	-	TGTGCCATCAGTGAGTCGATTGTTCCACGGGACAGGGACAATCAGCCCCAGCATTTT	CAISESIVPRDRDNQPQHF
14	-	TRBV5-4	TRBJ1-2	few	TGTGCCAGCAGCGCCCAGGGTTCAGGATATGGCTACACCTTC	CASSAQGSGYGYTF
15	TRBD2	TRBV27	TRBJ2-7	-	TGTGCCAGCAGTCAAGGACTAGCTGCCAGGTACGAGCAGTACTTC	CASSQGLAARYEQYF
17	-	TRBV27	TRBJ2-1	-	TGTGCCAGCAGTTTACCCAGGGGCCCGGTGATGGACAATGAGCAGTTCTTC	CASSLPRGPVMDNEQFF
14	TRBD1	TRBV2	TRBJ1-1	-	TGTGCCAGCAGGCGGGGACAGAGCGGCACTGAAGCTTTCTTT	CASRRGQSGTEAFF
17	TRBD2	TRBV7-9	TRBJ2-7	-	TGTGCCAGCATGTTCACTGGCGCACCTAGCGGGGGTCGTGAGCAGTACTTC	CASMFTGAPSGGREQYF
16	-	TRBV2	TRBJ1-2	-	TGTGCCAGCAGTGTGTTTTTGAGGGAACGGGGCTATGGCTACACCTTC	CASSVFLRERGYGYTF
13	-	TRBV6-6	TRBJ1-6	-	TGTGCCAGCAGTGACAGTCCAAATTCACCCCTCCACTTT	CASSDSPNSPLHF
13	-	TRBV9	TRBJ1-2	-	TGTGCCAGCAGCGTAGGAGGAGGGATGGGCTACACCTTC	CASSVGGGMGYTF
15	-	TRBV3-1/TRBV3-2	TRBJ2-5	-	TGTGCCAGCAGCCAAGATCAGGCCGGGGGAGAGACCCAGTACTTC	CASSQDQAGGETQYF
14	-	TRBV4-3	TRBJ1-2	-	TGCGCCAGCAGCCAAGACGGGGGGTTGTATGGCTACACCTTC	CASSQDGGLYGYTF